This is a list of T cell receptor beta chains from one sample in a study of T cell changes during pregnancy in multiple sclerosis. Profiled with immunoSEQ multiplex PCR; TCRdb holds only in-frame clones, not every one. The sample lists 70,000 or so clones, around 92% occurring once. The specimen was peripheral blood, collected in the third trimester of pregnancy. These TCRs come from a female donor in good health, enrolled as a control in a pregnancy study. CDR3s include the opening cysteine and the closing phenylalanine or tryptophan. D genes are given only for firm matches. Clone size is given for some rows only: seen once, a few or many times, or a class if the clone is expanded.

J gene,V gene,clone size,CDR3 length,D gene,CDR3 protein,CDR3 DNA
TRBJ1-2,TRBV14,-,15,-,CASSQEIGQNYGYTF,TGTGCCAGCAGCCAAGAAATAGGACAGAACTATGGCTACACCTTC
TRBJ2-7,TRBV15,-,16,TRBD2,CATSKGRSGRGYEQYF,TGTGCCACCAGCAAAGGCCGTAGCGGGAGGGGCTACGAGCAGTACTTC
TRBJ2-3,TRBV19,-,15,TRBD2,CASSPTSGGTDTQYF,TGTGCCAGTAGCCCGACTAGCGGGGGCACAGATACGCAGTATTTT
TRBJ1-2,TRBV2,-,13,-,CASSEGEVHGYTF,TGTGCCAGCAGTGAAGGGGAGGTCCACGGCTACACCTTC
TRBJ2-3,TRBV7-9,-,17,TRBD2,CASSLRAGGTLTDTQYF,TGTGCCAGCAGCCTCAGAGCGGGGGGGACCCTCACAGATACGCAGTATTTT
TRBJ2-1,TRBV5-4,-,17,TRBD2,CASSLGTSGRSYNEQFF,TGTGCCAGCAGCCTAGGGACTAGCGGTCGTTCCTACAATGAGCAGTTCTTC
TRBJ2-7,TRBV9,-,14,-,CASSVETDTYEQYF,TGTGCCAGCAGCGTTGAGACTGATACCTACGAGCAGTACTTC
TRBJ2-7,TRBV27,few,15,-,CASSWGVSSLCEQYF,TGTGCCAGCAGTTGGGGGGTTAGTTCCCTATGCGAGCAGTACTTC
TRBJ1-3,TRBV9,once,15,TRBD1,CASSGQGAHGNTIYF,TGTGCCAGCAGCGGTCAGGGGGCTCATGGAAACACCATATATTTT
TRBJ1-1,TRBV10-3,-,13,-,CAISDTAGAEAFF,TGTGCCATCAGTGACACCGCAGGGGCTGAAGCTTTCTTT
TRBJ1-3,TRBV6-1,-,13,-,CASMLSSGNTIYF,TGTGCCAGCATGCTGAGCTCTGGAAACACCATATATTTT
TRBJ2-7,TRBV4-1,-,14,-,CASSQEVRSYEQYF,TGCGCCAGCAGCCAAGAGGTCAGATCCTACGAGCAGTACTTC
TRBJ2-3,TRBV27,-,15,-,CASSQTRGGTDTQYF,TGTGCCAGCAGCCAAACCAGGGGTGGCACAGATACGCAGTATTTT
TRBJ2-1,TRBV27,-,14,-,CASSSAPRGNEQFF,TGTGCCAGCAGTTCGGCCCCCAGGGGCAATGAGCAGTTCTTC
TRBJ2-3,TRBV6-4,-,14,-,CASSDGERADTQYF,TGTGCCAGCAGTGACGGGGAGCGGGCAGATACGCAGTATTTT
TRBJ2-7,TRBV5-1,-,15,TRBD2,CASSRSGGASYEQYF,TGCGCCAGCAGCCGTAGCGGGGGGGCCTCCTACGAGCAGTACTTC
TRBJ1-1,TRBV5-1,few,13,-,CASSAGGNTEAFF,TGCGCCAGCAGCGCGGGCGGTAATACTGAAGCTTTCTTT
TRBJ2-7,TRBV28,-,15,-,CASSFPQGPRREQYF,TGTGCCAGCAGTTTTCCTCAGGGGCCGAGGAGGGAGCAGTACTTC
TRBJ1-1,TRBV15,-,16,-,CATSRDLGSLNTEAFF,TGTGCCACCAGCAGAGACCTGGGCAGTCTGAACACTGAAGCTTTCTTT
TRBJ1-5,TRBV6-5,-,14,TRBD1,CASSFRGRNQPQHF,TGTGCCAGCAGTTTCAGGGGGCGAAATCAGCCCCAGCATTTT
TRBJ1-2,TRBV7-2,once,13,-,CASSLGTLYGYTF,TGTGCCAGCAGCTTGGGGACACTTTATGGCTACACCTTC
TRBJ2-7,TRBV6-5,-,14,-,CASSRNRAGHEQYF,TGTGCCAGCAGTAGAAACAGGGCTGGCCACGAGCAGTACTTC
TRBJ1-4,TRBV6-5,-,14,TRBD1,CASSRGQGSEKLFF,TGTGCCAGCAGCCGGGGACAGGGAAGTGAAAAACTGTTTTTT
TRBJ1-1,TRBV6-5,-,15,-,CASSYGGQMNTEAFF,TGTGCCAGCAGTTACGGAGGCCAGATGAACACTGAAGCTTTCTTT
TRBJ1-4,TRBV5-1,once,18,TRBD1,CASSLLGGHRGTNEKLFF,TGCGCCAGCAGCTTGTTGGGGGGACACAGGGGGACTAATGAAAAACTGTTTTTT
TRBJ2-7,TRBV18,-,15,TRBD2,CASSPKLAGAYEQYF,TGTGCCAGCTCACCAAAACTAGCGGGGGCCTACGAGCAGTACTTC
TRBJ1-2,TRBV13,once,15,TRBD1,CASSLNPGGDYGYTF,TGTGCCAGCAGCTTAAATCCAGGGGGCGACTATGGCTACACCTTC
TRBJ2-7,TRBV27,once,13,TRBD2,CASSSERGYEQYF,TGTGCCAGCAGTTCGGAGCGGGGCTACGAGCAGTACTTC
TRBJ2-5,TRBV7-6,-,13,-,CASSLGQQETQYF,TGTGCCAGCAGCTTAGGACAGCAAGAGACCCAGTACTTC
TRBJ2-5,TRBV10-3,-,13,TRBD1,CAISWDRQETQYF,TGTGCCATCAGCTGGGACAGGCAGGAGACCCAGTACTTC
TRBJ1-1,TRBV18,-,14,-,CASSLSGGLPEAFF,TGTGCCAGCTCCTTGTCGGGGGGCCTTCCTGAAGCTTTCTTT
TRBJ1-6,TRBV5-1,-,16,TRBD1,CASSLAQGAGNSPLHF,TGCGCCAGCAGCTTGGCGCAGGGGGCTGGAAATTCACCCCTCCACTTT